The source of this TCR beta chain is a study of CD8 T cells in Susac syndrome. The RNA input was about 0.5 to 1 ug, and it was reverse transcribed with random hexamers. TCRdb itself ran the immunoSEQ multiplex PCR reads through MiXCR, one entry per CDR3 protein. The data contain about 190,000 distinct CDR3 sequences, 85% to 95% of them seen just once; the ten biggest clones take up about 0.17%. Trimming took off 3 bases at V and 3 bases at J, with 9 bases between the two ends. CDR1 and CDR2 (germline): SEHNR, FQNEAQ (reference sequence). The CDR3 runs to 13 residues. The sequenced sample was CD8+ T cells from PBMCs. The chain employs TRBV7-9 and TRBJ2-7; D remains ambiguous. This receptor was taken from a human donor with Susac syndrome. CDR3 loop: CASSFDKGYEQYF. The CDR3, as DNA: TGTGCCAGCAGCTTCGACAAAGGCTACGAGCAGTACTTC.